This TCR beta chain was obtained from a study of human T cells and chemical hapten exposure. Trimming pared 5 bases from V and 9 bases from J, leaving 32 bases between. The CDR3 spans 18 residues. Time point meaning: patch test 2, 6 weeks after DPC sensitization. Treatment here: therapeutic diphenylcyclopropenone sensitization with weekly scalp DPC. MiXCR, run by TCRdb on the RACE reads, gives a single entry per CDR3 protein. The profile shows over 100,000 distinct CDR3 sequences, roughly a tenth of them singletons. The sequence came from a woman aged 40 to 55 with alopecia areata. Some clones in this sample may be carry-over from other donors' samples. The rearrangement uses TRBV23-1 and TRBJ2-7; tentatively, D is TRBD1 or TRBD2 (5 bases each). TRBV23-1 is an open reading frame, and its role is uncertain. The sequencing here drew on whole blood, taken in connection with sensitization to the hapten diphenylcyclopropenone (DPC). CDR3 DNA: TGCGCCAGCAGTTCTCAGCCATTTGAGGGACGGCGCAAAGGGTGGCAGTACTTC. This codes for CASSSQPFEGRRKGWQYF.